This TCR beta chain was recovered during a study of persistence of HIV-infected CD4 T cells. Study-level results: Antigen-responding cells were enriched for degenerate expanded CDR3beta sequences.

The germline V and J ends were trimmed by 1 base and 5 bases, with 13 bases remaining between them. From germline, CDR1 is SGHRS and CDR2 YFSETQ. The CDR3 consists of 15 residues. As concerns this clone: Its antigen is still unknown.

The libraries were made with immunoSEQ version 4 in survey mode. Template was genomic DNA at 10 ng/uL, with up to roughly 1 ug used per sample. TCRdb's copy holds only in-frame clones and misses some; the assay was immunoSEQ multiplex PCR. Of around 40,000 clones listed, about 87% are singletons. Cells were stimulated nonspecifically with anti-CD3/anti-CD28 magnetic beads. Sorting of responding CD4+ T cells relied on upregulated CD40 ligand together with CD69. CD4+ T cell counts exceeded 400 cells/uL; CMV serology was positive. The specimen comprised CD4+ T cells sorted from PBMCs after roughly 18-hour stimulation, sampled from a patient who received antiretroviral therapy. The receptor was isolated from an adult woman with HIV who was CMV-seropositive. V gene TRBV5-1 combines with J gene TRBJ2-1; a weak D match, TRBD1 (6 bases). DNA of the CDR3: TGCGCCAGCAGCTTGATGTTGGACAGCAACAATGAGCAGTTCTTC. This sequence encodes CASSLMLDSNNEQFF.